The sequence of this T cell receptor (beta chain) was determined in a study of brain T cells in children with intractable seizures. Study-wide results and limits: Absence of clones before surgery may stem from lower sequencing depth. HCMV serostatus was not known, and viral specificity came from CDR3 similarity only.

About this clone: What it binds is not known.

Time point: blood from clinic visit 5 months post-surgery; TSC patient then seizure free. The sequenced cases were selected for having the highest brain T cell transcript signatures. Sequenced by immunoSEQ multiplex PCR; TCRdb stores in-frame clones only, minus some. The sample shows approximately 330,000 clones, 93% of them seen only once. This CDR3 has 14 amino acids. Trimming at V came to 5 bases and at J to 5 bases, leaving 4 bases not matched to a gene. CDR1 is SEHNR, CDR2 FQNEAQ, per germline (reference sequence). The clonotype comes from a boy under three years old with tuberous sclerosis and intractable seizures. V usage is TRBV7-9 and J usage is TRBJ2-3; 10 bases are shared with TRBD2. The material was peripheral blood, obtained about 5 months after surgery. This CDR3 reads CASSAWTSGDTQYF. CDR3 DNA: TGTGCCAGCAGCGCATGGACTAGCGGAGATACGCAGTATTTT.